The 23 T cell receptor beta chains listed next were all sequenced from one sample in a study of blood T cell repertoires in COVID-19. Profiling relied on immunoSEQ multiplex PCR, and the TCRdb table lists in-frame clones only, not all of them. The sample carries 100,000 to 150,000 clones, 70% to 85% recorded once. Source material: peripheral blood. The receptors here all came from a woman in her 70s with acute or convalescent COVID-19.

For the CDR3, the DNA is TGTGCCAGCAGCTCGGGGATTGTGAGTGGCTACACCTTC. It encodes CASSSGIVSGYTF. The V and J genes are TRBV7-2 and TRBJ1-2; D remains unclear. CDR1 and CDR2 (germline): SGHTA, FQGNSA. V lost 4 bases and J lost 7, with 13 bases in between. CDR3 length equals 13 residues.

The chain has TRBV4-2 and TRBJ2-5; a weak D match, TRBD2 (6 bases). The CDR3 covers 16 residues. Germline lookup yields CDR1 LGHNA and CDR2 YNFKEQ. Trimming cost V 1 base and J 5 bases, with 17 bases left between them. In DNA form, the CDR3 reads TGTGCCAGCAGCCAAGCGACTTCGGGAGCCTCGGAGACCCAGTACTTC. This gives the protein CASSQATSGASETQYF.

The rearrangement links TRBV2 to TRBJ1-1; D gene ambiguous. This CDR3 comprises 12 residues. From germline, CDR1 is SNHLY and CDR2 FYNNEI. V lost 7 bases to trimming and J lost 0 bases, with 6 bases between them. The CDR3 nucleotides read TGTGCCAGCAACATTATGAACACTGAAGCTTTCTTT. Its translation is CASNIMNTEAFF.

This chain uses TRBV10-2 with TRBJ1-4; 9 bases match TRBD1. Germline CDR1 and CDR2: WSHSY and SAAADI. CDR3 length equals 15 residues. With V trimmed by 5 bases and J by 8 bases, 9 bases remained unmatched. CDR3 amino acids: CASSREQGALEKLFF. The CDR3 coding sequence is TGCGCCAGCAGTAGGGAACAGGGGGCGTTGGAAAAACTGTTTTTT.

The rearrangement uses TRBV2 and TRBJ2-5; TRBD2 matches 8 bases. The CDR3 contains 14 residues. The V and J ends lost 7 bases and 2 bases, in that order; junction bases with no gene match: 6. Germline V gives CDR1 SNHLY, CDR2 FYNNEI. The CDR3 loop is CASTRGGLQETQYF. The CDR3 DNA is TGTGCCAGCACCCGGGGGGGTCTTCAAGAGACCCAGTACTTC. Drawing the rest from reference TRBV2 and TRBJ2-5, the complete variable domain is EPEVTQTPSHQVTQMGQEVILRCVPISNHLYFYWYRQILGQKVEFLVSFYNNEISEKSEIFDDQFSVERPDGSNFTLKIRSTKLEDSAMYFCASTRGGLQETQYFGPGTRLLVL.

The chain carries TRBV19 and TRBJ2-1, with TRBD1 matching over 9 bases. V gave up 6 bases and J gave up 4 bases; unmatched junction bases: 7. The CDR3 runs 15 residues. Germline CDR1 and CDR2: LNHDA and SQIVND (reference sequence). The CDR3 sequence is CASRPGQGLYNEQFF. The CDR3 DNA follows: TGTGCCAGTAGGCCCGGACAGGGGCTTTACAATGAGCAGTTCTTC.

This clone showed up just once. The chain links TRBV19 to TRBJ1-2; D remains ambiguous. From germline, CDR1 is LNHDA and CDR2 SQIVND (reference sequence). The CDR3 length is 12 residues. V was clipped by 7 bases and J by 4 bases, with 10 bases between them. CDR3 amino acids: CASTISGYGYTF. In DNA, the CDR3 is TGTGCCAGTACGATCTCCGGCTATGGCTACACCTTC. The whole variable domain, filled in from reference TRBV19 and TRBJ1-2, reads DGGITQSPKYLFRKEGQNVTLSCEQNLNHDAMYWYRQDPGQGLRLIYYSQIVNDFQKGDIAEGYSVSREKKESFPLTVTSAQKNPTAFYLCASTISGYGYTFGSGTRLTVV.

The chain employs TRBV5-1 and TRBJ2-1; TRBD1 might be the D (5 bases). The V and J ends lost 4 bases and 2 bases respectively, with 10 bases between them. The CDR3 spans 14 residues. In germline, CDR1 is SGHRS, CDR2 YFSETQ. The DNA of the CDR3 is TGCGCCAGCAGCGAACAGGCAGCCTACAATGAGCAGTTCTTC. Its translation is CASSEQAAYNEQFF.

V usage is TRBV6-5 and J usage is TRBJ2-3, with D possibly matching TRBD2 (7 bases). The CDR3 runs to 15 residues. CDR1 MNHEY and CDR2 SVGAGI come from the germline V gene. V was clipped by 6 bases and J by 0 bases, with 13 bases between them. The CDR3, as DNA: TGTGCCAGCAGGAGGGGGGGCTCTAGCACAGATACGCAGTATTTT. Amino acids: CASRRGGSSTDTQYF.

This sequence joins TRBV5-1 and TRBJ2-3; TRBD1 is a possible D gene (6 bases). Germline CDR1 SGHRS, CDR2 YFSETQ. CDR3 length: 15 amino acids. Deletions cut 4 bases from V and 1 base from J, with 13 bases between. The CDR3 bases are TGCGCCAGCAGCCCGCCTCGGACAGGCACAGATACGCAGTATTTT. It is translated as CASSPPRTGTDTQYF.

This sequence joins TRBV7-9 and TRBJ1-2; TRBD1 might be the D (5 bases). This CDR3 is 12 amino acids long. The germline CDR1 and CDR2 sequences are SEHNR and FQNEAQ (reference sequence). V gave up 2 bases and J gave up 6 bases, with 7 bases separating them. The CDR3 nucleotides are TGTGCCAGCAGCTTATCCAGGGATGGCTACACCTTC. It codes for CASSLSRDGYTF.

This clone showed up just once. The chain has TRBV11-3 and TRBJ1-1, with D hard to call. The CDR3 spans 11 residues. Germline-derived CDR1 and CDR2 are SGHNT and YENEEA. With 2 bases removed from V and 7 bases from J, the gap between germline ends came to 5 bases. DNA for the CDR3: TGTGCCAGCAGCTTACGGGGTGAAGCTTTCTTT. It yields the protein CASSLRGEAFF.

The V and J genes are TRBV30 and TRBJ1-1; D is unclear. Trimming shortened V by 4 bases and J by 6 bases, and 27 bases separated the two germline ends. The germline gives CDR1 GTSNPN, CDR2 SVGIG (reference sequence). The CDR3 extends over 17 amino acids. In DNA, the CDR3 is TGTGCCTGGAAGAGGCCTGATCCCATTCCTCGGAAGTCTGAAGCTTTCTTT. Residues: CAWKRPDPIPRKSEAFF.

The V and J genes are TRBV7-2 and TRBJ2-3; 12 bases agree with TRBD2. CDR1 is SGHTA, CDR2 FQGNSA, per germline. With 4 bases clipped from V and 5 bases from J, the junction kept 4 bases outside the gene matches. The CDR3 covers 15 residues. The CDR3, as DNA: TGTGCCAGCAGCTATGGACTAGCGGGGCTAGATACGCAGTATTTT. Residues: CASSYGLAGLDTQYF.

J is TRBJ2-3 and V is TRBV5-4; 11 bases match TRBD2. CDR1 is SGHNT and CDR2 is YYREEE in the germline V gene (reference sequence). V was clipped by 4 bases and J by 0 bases; unmatched bases: 10. The CDR3 runs to 18 residues. In nucleotides, the CDR3 is TGTGCCAGCAGCCCCCTAGCGGGGGGAAGAGGGAGCACAGATACGCAGTATTTT. Protein sequence: CASSPLAGGRGSTDTQYF.

The gene calls are TRBV7-7 and TRBJ2-5; D ambiguous. V lost 0 bases and J 7 bases, leaving 9 bases between the germline ends. The CDR3 sequence is 13 residues long. In germline, CDR1 is SSHAT, CDR2 FNYEAQ (reference sequence). This chain's CDR3 is CASSLAVAATQYF. The CDR3 DNA reads TGTGCCAGCAGCTTAGCGGTAGCAGCGACCCAGTACTTC.

A single count supports this clone. V usage is TRBV19 and J usage is TRBJ1-2; D is possibly TRBD1 (5 bases). The germline V gene has CDR1 LNHDA and CDR2 SQIVND (reference sequence). The CDR3 covers 13 residues. Trimming left V 3 bases short and J 7 bases short, with 12 bases between. DNA of the CDR3: TGTGCCAGTAGTATCGCAGGGCTTAGTGGCTACACCTTC. Translated, it gives CASSIAGLSGYTF.

The chain is built from TRBV9 and TRBJ2-7, with TRBD2 identical over 9 bases. CDR1 and CDR2 (germline): SGDLS, YYNGEE. Unmatched junction bases numbered 0, after V lost 0 bases and J lost 5 bases. The length of the CDR3 is 13 residues. The CDR3 region is CASSVGLADEQYV. In nucleotides, the CDR3 is TGTGCCAGCAGCGTAGGACTAGCGGACGAGCAGTACGTC.

The chain carries TRBV13 and TRBJ1-3; 12 bases are shared with TRBD1. Losses at the gene ends were 2 bases for V and 0 bases for J; bases not matched to a gene: 2. The CDR3 totals 17 residues. From germline, CDR1 is PRHDT and CDR2 FYEKMQ (reference sequence). Written as DNA, the CDR3 is TGTGCCAGCAGCTTATGGGGACAGGGGGCCTCTGGAAACACCATATATTTT. This translates into CASSLWGQGASGNTIYF.

The genes are TRBV7-9 and TRBJ1-1; D is unclear. Germline V CDR1 and CDR2: SEHNR, FQNEAQ (reference sequence). The V gene lost 4 bases and the J gene lost 10 bases, with 13 bases spanning the gap. This CDR3 comprises 12 residues. The CDR3 protein is CASSSARSVAFF. CDR3 nucleotides: TGTGCCAGCAGCTCCGCTAGGTCGGTAGCTTTCTTT.

This clone was seen repeatedly, ten times or more. The chain combines TRBV6-4 with TRBJ2-3; tentative D call: TRBD1 (5 bases). The germline CDR1 and CDR2 sequences are MRHNA and SNTAGT. V was trimmed by 0 bases and J by 4 bases, leaving 11 bases between them. The CDR3 is made up of 15 amino acids. CDR3 bases: TGTGCCAGCAGTGACTCGAATCAGGGTTCAGATACGCAGTATTTT. It codes for CASSDSNQGSDTQYF.

The J gene is TRBJ2-2, the V gene TRBV19; 7 bases map to TRBD1. V was clipped by 10 bases and J by 2 bases; unmatched bases: 7. CDR3 size: 14 residues. CDR1 is LNHDA and CDR2 is SQIVND in the germline V gene (reference sequence). The CDR3 region has the DNA TGTGCCACCAACCGGGACAGCAACACCGGGGAGCTGTTTTTT. Translating it yields CATNRDSNTGELFF. The full variable domain, its missing parts supplied by reference TRBV19 and TRBJ2-2, is DGGITQSPKYLFRKEGQNVTLSCEQNLNHDAMYWYRQDPGQGLRLIYYSQIVNDFQKGDIAEGYSVSREKKESFPLTVTSAQKNPTAFYLCATNRDSNTGELFFGEGSRLTVL.

The DNA for the CDR3 is TGTGCCAGCAAACAGGGAACCTACGAGCAGTACTTC. It specifies CASKQGTYEQYF. The chain uses TRBV11-3 and TRBJ2-7; tentative D call: TRBD1 (6 bases). Looked up from germline, CDR1 is SGHNT and CDR2 is YENEEA. The ends were cut back, 7 bases at V and 2 bases at J, with 9 bases in the middle. CDR3 length: 12 residues.